This T cell receptor (beta chain) was recorded in a study of T cells after yellow fever vaccination. For the study at large: Researchers used SMART-Seq v4 Ultra Low Input to prepare fractions that had low cell numbers.

General study results and limits: High-abundance clonotypes from the bulk population could contaminate FACS-sorted repertoires. CD4 and CD8 compartments shared a small share of clonotypes, likely from convergent recombination.

A 5'RACE template-switching step, the method used to make TCR cDNA, added a universal primer site and UMIs. In TCRdb, the 5' RACE reads were re-called with MiXCR into one record per CDR3 protein. Counted here are 230,000 or so distinct CDR3 sequences, about 3.9% occurring once; the ten biggest clones make up about 20%. At least ten counts were recorded for this clonotype. Its antigen is undetermined. This receptor was identified in a man younger than 35 who received the YFV17D yellow fever vaccine. The sequencing here drew on PBMCs, taken 15 days after the yellow fever booster vaccination.

The CDR3 bases are TGTGCCAGCAGCTATGCCGAAGAGACCCAGTACTTC. Encoded protein: CASSYAEETQYF. This rearrangement joins TRBV3-1 to TRBJ2-5, with D unclear. Between the trimmed V and J ends, which lost 5 bases and 3 bases, there was a span of 7 bases. The CDR3 is made up of 12 amino acids. Germline V gene sequence: CDR1 LGHDT, CDR2 YNNKEL (reference sequence).